These 5 T cell receptor beta chains were sequenced from one sample in a study of blood T cell repertoires in COVID-19. Method: immunoSEQ multiplex PCR; TCRdb's copy keeps in-frame clones and lacks some. The sample lists 400,000 or so clones, approximately 87% occurring once. Material for sequencing was PBMCs or T cells enriched from blood (not recorded which). The source of these receptors is a man aged 35 to 55 in a cohort exposed to, infected with or recovered from COVID-19 (not recorded which).

The chain employs TRBV10-1 and TRBJ1-1, with D perhaps TRBD1 (5 bases). This CDR3 contains 13 residues. V lost 3 bases and J lost 4, with 9 bases in between. Germline V gene lookup returns CDR1 WNHNN and CDR2 SYGVQD (reference sequence). CDR3 DNA: TGCGCCAGCAGTGACAGGGAGGGCACTGAAGCTTTCTTT. Translating gives CASSDREGTEAFF.

This clone was seen a few times. The rearrangement joins TRBV18 to TRBJ1-5; no clear D gene. This CDR3 region has 14 residues. Germline values: CDR1 KGHSH, CDR2 LQKENI. The V end lost 5 bases, the J end lost 0 bases, and 8 bases lay between the germline ends. CDR3 loop: CASSRTGSNQPQHF. Written as DNA, the CDR3 is TGTGCCAGCTCAAGGACTGGTAGCAATCAGCCCCAGCATTTT.

This clone was observed a single time. The genes are TRBV15 and TRBJ2-2, with 7 bases lining up with TRBD2. The length of the CDR3 is 19 residues. The ends lost 5 bases at V and 2 bases at J; junction bases unmatched: 17. Germline V gives CDR1 LNHNV, CDR2 YYDKDF (reference sequence). The CDR3 loop reads CATSPRASGGYTNTGELFF. CDR3 DNA sequence: TGTGCCACCAGCCCTAGGGCTAGCGGAGGCTATACTAACACCGGGGAGCTGTTTTTT.

The chain links TRBV7-8 to TRBJ2-7, with a possible D match to TRBD1 (5 bases). The length of the CDR3 is 15 residues. Germline V gives CDR1 SGHVS, CDR2 FQNEAQ. V was trimmed by 1 base and J by 1 base, leaving 11 bases between them. The CDR3, as DNA: TGTGCCAGCAGCTTAGTAGCAGGGCAATCCTACGAGCAGTACTTC. It encodes CASSLVAGQSYEQYF.

V is TRBV2 and J is TRBJ1-1; 8 bases agree with TRBD1. With 6 bases clipped from V and 8 bases from J, the junction kept 5 bases outside the gene matches. CDR3 size: 12 residues. The germline gives CDR1 SNHLY, CDR2 FYNNEI. CDR3 DNA: TGTGCCAGCAGGGGGGACAGGACGGAAGCTTTCTTT. Translating it yields CASRGDRTEAFF.